The 18 T cell receptor beta chains in this list originate from one sample, sequenced in a study of T cell changes during pregnancy in multiple sclerosis. Data came from immunoSEQ multiplex PCR; TCRdb stores just in-frame clones and leaves some out. This sample has about 79,000 clones; about 89% occur once, and the top ten carry around 0.45%. The material was CD4+ T cells from peripheral blood mononuclear cells, obtained in the second trimester of pregnancy. The receptor source for this set is a female donor with multiple sclerosis, enrolled in a pregnancy study.

This rearrangement joins TRBV30 to TRBJ1-2; D uncertain. Per the germline V gene, CDR1 is GTSNPN and CDR2 is SVGIG (reference sequence). V was clipped by 0 bases and J by 5 bases, with 10 bases between them. This CDR3 is 13 amino acids long. This chain's CDR3 is CAWSVGQVYGYTF. CDR3 sequence (DNA): TGTGCCTGGAGTGTTGGGCAGGTGTATGGCTACACCTTC.

In its sample, this clone was seen once. V and J are TRBV5-3 and TRBJ2-2; D is perhaps TRBD1 (6 bases). TRBV5-3 is placed among ORFs of uncertain function. The CDR3 totals 14 residues. The germline V and J ends were trimmed by 7 bases and 4 bases, with 14 bases remaining between them. CDR3 in DNA: TGTGCCAGACCCACAGGGATTTTCACCGGGGAGCTGTTTTTT. Amino acid sequence: CARPTGIFTGELFF.

This sequence joins TRBV5-4 and TRBJ2-3; 9 bases are a match to TRBD1. V was pared by 4 bases and J by 3 bases, with 6 bases of the junction left unmatched. The CDR3 length is 15 residues. Per germline, CDR1 SGHNT and CDR2 YYREEE (reference sequence). CDR3: CASSPGQGGTDTQYF. CDR3 in DNA: TGTGCCAGCAGCCCGGGACAGGGTGGTACAGATACGCAGTATTTT.

The CDR3 loop is CASTNPGQGNSPLHF. DNA of the CDR3: TGTGCCAGCACTAACCCGGGACAGGGGAATTCACCCCTCCACTTT. The chain uses TRBV28 and TRBJ1-6; 10 bases agree with TRBD1. The CDR3 sequence is 15 residues long. The germline gives CDR1 MDHEN, CDR2 SYDVKM. Trimming removed 7 bases from V and 7 bases from J; junction bases left unmatched: 7.

CDR3 in DNA: TGTGCCTGGAGTGTACTTGACAGACCAAACTATGGCTACACCTTC. Translation: CAWSVLDRPNYGYTF. The chain recombines TRBV30 with TRBJ1-2; D perhaps matches TRBD1 (5 bases). CDR3 length equals 15 residues. Germline V gene sequence: CDR1 GTSNPN, CDR2 SVGIG (reference sequence). The V end lost 0 bases, the J end lost 2 bases, and 13 bases lay between the germline ends.

The chain couples TRBV6-5 to TRBJ2-2; maybe TRBD2 (5 bases). Trimming took 0 bases from V and 1 from J, leaving 9 bases between them. Looked up from germline, CDR1 is MNHEY and CDR2 is SVGAGI. The CDR3 has 16 amino acids. In nucleotides, the CDR3 is TGTGCCAGCAGTTACTCGTCTGCGGGGAACACCGGGGAGCTGTTTTTT. Encoded protein: CASSYSSAGNTGELFF.

A single count supports this clone. The chain joins TRBV30 to TRBJ1-5, with D tentatively TRBD1 (5 bases). In germline, CDR1 is GTSNPN, CDR2 SVGIG (reference sequence). Trimming left V 3 bases short and J 3 bases short, with 15 bases between. This CDR3 region has 15 residues. The CDR3 loop is CAWRADSGYNQPQHF. The CDR3 DNA follows: TGTGCCTGGAGGGCCGATTCAGGGTACAATCAGCCCCAGCATTTT. Variable domain in full (rest from reference TRBV30 and TRBJ1-5): SQTIHQWPATLVQPVGSPLSLECTVEGTSNPNLYWYRQAAGRGLQLLFYSVGIGQISSEVPQNLSASRPQDRQFILSSKKLLLSDSGFYLCAWRADSGYNQPQHFGDGTRLSIL.

The V and J genes are TRBV5-6 and TRBJ2-7; 7 nucleotides align to TRBD2. V lost 0 bases to trimming and J lost 12 bases; unmatched junction nucleotides: 15. The CDR3 consists of 15 residues. The germline CDR1 and CDR2 sequences are SGHDT and YYEEEE. The CDR3 loop reads CASSLDGFGGGRRYF. The CDR3 DNA reads as TGTGCCAGCAGCTTGGATGGTTTTGGGGGAGGGAGGCGGTACTTC.

This clone has a handful of counts. The chain employs TRBV11-3 and TRBJ1-2, with D possibly TRBD1 on 6 matching bases. The CDR3 runs 14 residues. Germline loops: CDR1 SGHNT, CDR2 YENEEA. Deletions cut 2 bases from V and 4 bases from J, with 11 bases between. CDR3: CASSLNIQGYGYTF. The CDR3 DNA reads as TGTGCCAGCAGCTTAAACATACAGGGCTATGGCTACACCTTC.

This chain connects TRBV30 to TRBJ1-1; D not resolved. The CDR3 extends over 12 amino acids. With 0 bases removed from V and 3 bases from J, the gap between germline ends came to 5 bases. In germline, CDR1 is GTSNPN, CDR2 SVGIG (reference sequence). In DNA, the CDR3 is TGTGCCTGGAGTGTTCTCGACACTGAAGCTTTCTTT. Its translation: CAWSVLDTEAFF. Together with reference TRBV30 and TRBJ1-1, the CDR3 gives the full variable domain: SQTIHQWPATLVQPVGSPLSLECTVEGTSNPNLYWYRQAAGRGLQLLFYSVGIGQISSEVPQNLSASRPQDRQFILSSKKLLLSDSGFYLCAWSVLDTEAFFGQGTRLTVV.

The chain recombines TRBV5-4 with TRBJ2-2, with TRBD1 as a possible D gene (5 bases). The CDR3 extends over 12 amino acids. V was pared by 0 bases and J by 8 bases, with 5 bases between. From germline, CDR1 is SGHNT and CDR2 YYREEE (reference sequence). CDR3 nucleotides: TGTGCCAGCAGCTTGGAGGGGGGGGAGCTGTTTTTT. Translation: CASSLEGGELFF.

This clone was seen a single time. The rearrangement uses TRBV2 and TRBJ1-6; the match to TRBD1 covers 7 bases. Germline V gene lookup returns CDR1 SNHLY and CDR2 FYNNEI. The CDR3 sequence is 15 residues long. J lost 3 bases, V lost 6 bases, and 5 bases had no gene match. The CDR3: CASRGTANYNSPLHF. The CDR3 DNA reads TGTGCCAGCAGGGGGACAGCCAACTATAATTCACCCCTCCACTTT.

The chain carries TRBV30 and TRBJ1-2; D remains ambiguous. The CDR3 is 10 amino acids. The ends were cut back, 8 bases at V and 4 bases at J, with 8 bases in the middle. Germline assignment: CDR1 GTSNPN and CDR2 SVGIG (reference sequence). CDR3 coding DNA: TGTGCCACCCTGAGCTATGGCTACACCTTC. Protein product: CATLSYGYTF.

This clone came up a few times. J is TRBJ2-5 and V is TRBV9, with TRBD2 as a possible D gene (6 bases). V was shortened by 0 bases and J by 4 bases, with 10 bases between the two germline ends. This CDR3 is 14 amino acids long. Germline V gene lookup returns CDR1 SGDLS and CDR2 YYNGEE. The chain's CDR3 is CASSVGPGVETQYF. CDR3 coding DNA: TGTGCCAGCAGCGTAGGACCGGGGGTAGAGACCCAGTACTTC. Full variable domain (outside the CDR3, taken from reference TRBV9 and TRBJ2-5): DSGVTQTPKHLITATGQRVTLRCSPRSGDLSVYWYQQSLDQGLQFLIQYYNGEERAKGNILERFSAQQFPDLHSELNLSSLELGDSALYFCASSVGPGVETQYFGPGTRLLVL.

The chain employs TRBV5-1 and TRBJ2-7; 10 bases are shared with TRBD2. CDR3 length: 15 residues. The germline V gene has CDR1 SGHRS and CDR2 YFSETQ. The V gene end was trimmed by 4 bases and the J gene end by 13 bases; junction bases not matched to a gene: 17. Written as DNA, the CDR3 is TGCGCCAGCAGCACAAGTTCTAGCGGGAGAGGCTCGTGCTACTTC. It specifies CASSTSSSGRGSCYF.

This chain joins TRBV7-2 and TRBJ1-2, with 7 bases that match TRBD1. Looked up from germline, CDR1 is SGHTA and CDR2 is FQGNSA. CDR3 length: 14 amino acids. The trim removed 5 bases at V and 3 bases at J, leaving 6 bases unmatched. The CDR3, as DNA: TGTGCCAGCAGCGTACAGGGGTTTGACTATGGCTACACCTTC. Translation: CASSVQGFDYGYTF.

V and J are TRBV27 and TRBJ2-2, with 7 bases aligning to TRBD2. Germline CDR1 MNHEY, CDR2 SMNVEV (reference sequence). This CDR3 is built from 15 residues. The junction had 4 bases not matched to a gene; V was cut back by 5 bases and J by 1 base. CDR3 sequence: CASSRGGGNTGELFF. The CDR3 DNA follows: TGTGCCAGCAGTCGCGGGGGTGGGAACACCGGGGAGCTGTTTTTT.

The CDR3 loop is CASSRDLTDTQYF. In nucleotides, the CDR3 is TGTGCCAGCAGCCGGGACTTAACGGATACGCAGTATTTT. The V and J genes are TRBV2 and TRBJ2-3, with D possibly being TRBD2 (6 bases). Trimming left V 6 bases short and J 6 bases short, with 13 bases between. The CDR3 loop spans 13 amino acids. Germline CDR1 is SNHLY and CDR2 is FYNNEI.